This entry lists 25 T cell receptor beta chains sequenced from one sample in a study of blood T cells in healthy people across ages. A J-beta primer mix and a sample-barcoded 5' primer were used in a second PCR of roughly 7 to 12 cycles. TCRdb ran MiXCR on the 5' RACE reads and lists one entry per CDR3 protein. Here the sample spans fewer than 800,000 distinct CDR3 sequences, about 34% being singletons. The sample taken for sequencing was blood. The receptors come from a woman over 75 in good health.

Concerning this clonotype itself: One end of the junction is discordant with germline, which a read error may explain. The chain links TRBV28 to TRBJ2-7, with D maybe TRBD2 (6 bases). The CDR3 has 13 residues. From germline, CDR1 is MDHEN and CDR2 SYDVKM. DNA of the CDR3: TGTGCCAGCAGCCTAGGACTACACTACGGGCAGTACTTC. Residues: CASSLGLHYGQYF.

There are many counts of this clonotype. As DNA, the CDR3 is TGTGCCAGCAGGACCAGGGGCTCTGGGGCCAACGTCCTGACTTTC. Amino acid sequence: CASRTRGSGANVLTF. J is TRBJ2-6 and V is TRBV28; TRBD1 is a possible D gene (6 bases). V was pared by 6 bases and J by 0 bases, with 9 bases between. CDR1 and CDR2 (germline): MDHEN, SYDVKM. There are 15 residues in the CDR3.

This clonotype was seen more than once but under ten times. The V call is TRBV7-2, the J call TRBJ1-5; no clear D. This CDR3 comprises 12 residues. Trimming took off 0 bases at V and 5 bases at J, with 2 bases between the two ends. From germline, CDR1 is SGHTA and CDR2 FQGNSA. The CDR3 reads CASSLAYQPQHF. CDR3 in DNA: TGTGCCAGCAGCTTAGCTTATCAGCCCCAGCATTTT.

Notes on this clonotype: This could be a read error, since a much larger clone is one nucleotide away. The J gene is TRBJ2-7, the V gene TRBV20-1, with a weak D call TRBD1 (7 bases). The germline V gene has CDR1 DFQATT and CDR2 SNEGSKA (reference sequence). With 0 bases removed from V and 2 bases from J, the gap between germline ends came to 14 bases. The CDR3 spans 15 residues. The CDR3 sequence is CSARERAGGPYEQYF. CDR3 DNA sequence: TGCAGTGCTAGAGAGCGCGCAGGGGGGCCCTACGAGCAGTACTTC.

This clonotype was recorded at least ten times. This sequence joins TRBV30 and TRBJ2-5; TRBD2 matches at 13 bases. Looked up from germline, CDR1 is GTSNPN and CDR2 is SVGIG (reference sequence). J gave up 1 base and V 3 bases, and 8 bases lay outside the gene matches. The CDR3 runs 17 residues. The CDR3 sequence is CAWRGGGLAGSQETQYF. CDR3 sequence (DNA): TGTGCCTGGAGGGGCGGGGGACTAGCGGGGAGCCAAGAGACCCAGTACTTC.

This clonotype was detected many times. The gene calls are TRBV6-6 and TRBJ2-1; 8 nucleotides line up with TRBD2. The V and J ends lost 6 bases and 6 bases, in that order; junction bases with no gene match: 10. Per the germline V gene, CDR1 is MNHNY and CDR2 is SVGAGI (reference sequence). The CDR3 has 15 amino acids. The CDR3 here is CASRPSGGNFNEQFF. The DNA for the CDR3 is TGTGCCAGCAGACCCTCGGGGGGGAACTTCAATGAGCAGTTCTTC.

This clonotype showed up just a few times. This chain connects TRBV5-1 to TRBJ2-1, with 9 bases identical to TRBD2. Trimming removed 0 bases from V and 9 bases from J; junction bases left unmatched: 13. Germline CDR1 reads SGHRS; CDR2 reads YFSETQ. This CDR3 spans 17 amino acids. The DNA of the CDR3 is TGCGCCAGCAGCTTGGAAGGGACTAGCCTGGGCAGGACTGAGCAGTTCTTC. It specifies CASSLEGTSLGRTEQFF.

This clonotype was detected ten times or more. The chain combines TRBV7-3 with TRBJ2-3; a weak D match, TRBD2 (5 bases). The length of the CDR3 is 13 residues. Germline V gene sequence: CDR1 SGHTA, CDR2 FQGTGA. Deletions cut 4 bases from V and 5 bases from J, with 10 bases between. CDR3 bases: TGTGCCAGCAGCTCCGGACTCAAAGATACGCAGTATTTT. Residues: CASSSGLKDTQYF. Combining the CDR3 with reference TRBV7-3 and TRBJ2-3 gives the whole variable domain GAGVSQTPSNKVTEKGKYVELRCDPISGHTALYWYRQSLGQGPEFLIYFQGTGAADDSGLPNDRFFAVRPEGSVSTLKIQRTERGDSAVYLCASSSGLKDTQYFGPGTRLTVL.

The chain is built from TRBV7-2 and TRBJ2-1; D is possibly TRBD2 (6 bases). Germline CDR1 SGHTA, CDR2 FQGNSA. Trimming cost V 1 base and J 6 bases, with 13 bases left between them. The CDR3 is 15 residues long. In DNA form, the CDR3 reads TGTGCCAGCAGCTTAGTCGGGAGAGTGCTCAATGAGCAGTTCTTC. Translation gives CASSLVGRVLNEQFF.

The sample holds many counts of this clonotype. The chain couples TRBV10-3 to TRBJ1-5, with D perhaps TRBD1 (6 bases). The V gene's germline CDR1 is ENHRY and CDR2 SYGVKD. The CDR3 runs to 15 residues. Between the trimmed V and J ends, which lost 0 bases and 3 bases, there was a span of 9 bases. In nucleotides, the CDR3 is TGTGCCATCAGTGAGTCGGGACACCCCAATCAGCCCCAGCATTTT. It specifies CAISESGHPNQPQHF.

In its sample, this clonotype was seen many times. V gene TRBV7-2 combines with J gene TRBJ2-3; D may be TRBD2 (6 bases). This CDR3 spans 16 amino acids. Germline V gene data show CDR1 as SGHTA and CDR2 as FQGNSA. Trimming shortened V by 5 bases and J by 1 base, and 16 bases separated the two germline ends. The CDR3 DNA sequence: TGTGCCAGCAGCCCGTTCGGGCGGGGAGGCACAGATACGCAGTATTTT. Its translation: CASSPFGRGGTDTQYF.

The count of this clonotype is one. The CDR3 nucleotides are TGCAGTGCTAGAGATGTTGATCTTAGCTACGAGCAGTACTTC. Amino acid sequence: CSARDVDLSYEQYF. The chain combines TRBV20-1 with TRBJ2-7, with D unresolved. The V gene's germline CDR1 is DFQATT and CDR2 SNEGSKA (reference sequence). The CDR3 runs to 14 residues. V was shortened by 0 bases and J by 3 bases, with 12 bases between the two germline ends.

This rearrangement joins TRBV7-7 to TRBJ2-2; D is unclear. This CDR3 spans 13 amino acids. Looked up from germline, CDR1 is SSHAT and CDR2 is FNYEAQ (reference sequence). V lost 2 bases and J lost 12, with 13 bases in between. CDR3 sequence reads: CASSLTPRFQLFF. The CDR3 region has the DNA TGTGCCAGCAGCTTAACCCCGCGGTTTCAGCTGTTTTTT.

This clonotype was found many times. The chain links TRBV7-6 to TRBJ2-1; D possibly uses TRBD1 or TRBD2 (5 bases each). In germline, CDR1 is SGHVS, CDR2 FNYEAQ. This CDR3 spans 13 amino acids. The V end lost 1 base, the J end lost 9 bases, and 10 bases lay between the germline ends. For the CDR3, the DNA is TGTGCCAGCAGCTTAGGGGACGTCGTTGAGCAGTTCTTC. This translates into CASSLGDVVEQFF.

This clonotype was found many times. The V gene is TRBV20-1, the J gene TRBJ1-1; D unclear. The germline V gene encodes CDR1 DFQATT and CDR2 SNEGSKA (reference sequence). The CDR3 is made up of 13 amino acids. V lost 5 bases to trimming and J lost 5 bases, with 15 bases between them. The CDR3, as DNA: TGCAGTGCTCGAGCATCGGGGAAGACTGAAGCTTTCTTT. It is translated as CSARASGKTEAFF.

A word on this clonotype: A much larger clone is a single base away; this may be a read error. The V call is TRBV6-2 or TRBV6-3, the J call TRBJ2-1, with 8 bases that match TRBD2. CDR3 size: 15 residues. With 5 bases clipped from V and 7 bases from J, the junction kept 10 bases outside the gene matches. CDR1 is MNHEY, CDR2 SVGEGT, per germline. The CDR3, as DNA: TGTGCCAGCAGTCACATCCGGGGGGGCCTAAATGAGCAGTTCTTC. It translates to CASSHIRGGLNEQFF.

This clonotype turned up a few times. This chain connects TRBV5-1 to TRBJ1-1, with no clear D. Per germline, CDR1 SGHRS and CDR2 YFSETQ. There are 15 residues in the CDR3. V was cut by 4 bases and J by 11 bases, with 24 bases left in between. CDR3 loop: CASSPQLGGLLRAFF. Here the CDR3 DNA reads TGCGCCAGCAGCCCGCAACTCGGCGGGCTCCTGCGGGCTTTCTTT.

The genes are TRBV5-1 and TRBJ2-5; D not certain. Germline assignment: CDR1 SGHRS and CDR2 YFSETQ. V was trimmed by 5 bases and J by 4 bases, leaving 12 bases between them. The CDR3 has 13 amino acids. The CDR3 region is CASSSFLGETQYF. DNA of the CDR3: TGCGCCAGCAGTTCGTTTTTAGGAGAGACCCAGTACTTC.

This clonotype was counted ten times or more. The V gene is TRBV6-5, the J gene TRBJ1-2; no definite D call. Per the germline V gene, CDR1 is MNHEY and CDR2 is SVGAGI. The CDR3 is 12 amino acids. Trimming left V 5 bases short and J 6 bases short, with 10 bases between. The CDR3 loop is CASSPPGHGYTF. In DNA form, the CDR3 reads TGTGCCAGCAGTCCTCCAGGTCATGGCTACACCTTC.

Ten or more counts support this clonotype. This chain uses TRBV7-9 with TRBJ2-5; D ambiguous. CDR1 is SEHNR, CDR2 FQNEAQ, per germline (reference sequence). The V and J ends lost 7 bases and 5 bases respectively, with 11 bases between them. The CDR3 loop spans 12 amino acids. The CDR3 protein is CASTPGDETQYF. The DNA for the CDR3 is TGTGCCAGCACCCCCGGAGACGAGACCCAGTACTTC.

As regards this clonotype: This may be a read error, as it is one base from a much larger clone. The chain couples TRBV6-2 or TRBV6-3 to TRBJ2-7; tentatively, D is TRBD2 (6 bases). Germline CDR1 and CDR2: MNHEY and SVGEGT. The CDR3 is made up of 16 amino acids. V lost 0 bases to trimming and J lost 3 bases, with 15 bases between them. CDR3 amino acids: CASSYSTGASSYEQYF. CDR3 nucleotide sequence: TGTGCCAGCAGTTACTCTACGGGAGCCAGCAGCTACGAGCAGTACTTC.

V is TRBV11-3 and J is TRBJ2-5, with D perhaps TRBD2 (5 bases). The V gene's germline CDR1 is SGHNT and CDR2 YENEEA. V dropped 5 bases and J dropped 11 bases, with 18 bases sitting between them. The CDR3 is 13 residues long. In DNA form, the CDR3 reads TGTGCCAGCAGCCGGATTAACGGGATAGAGCAGTACTTC. This gives the protein CASSRINGIEQYF. Looking up the rest from reference TRBV11-3 and TRBJ2-5 gives the full variable domain: EAGVVQSPRYKIIEKKQPVAFWCNPISGHNTLYWYLQNLGQGPELLIRYENEEAVDDSQLPKDRFSAERLKGVDSTLKIQPAELGDSAVYLCASSRINGIEQYFGPGTRLLVL.

This clonotype was detected ten times or more. The chain joins TRBV5-1 to TRBJ2-3; 12 nucleotides match TRBD2. This CDR3 has 15 amino acids. Germline V gives CDR1 SGHRS, CDR2 YFSETQ. Losses at the gene ends were 7 bases for V and 2 bases for J; bases not matched to a gene: 5. The CDR3 spells CASGLAGGPTDTQYF. Written as DNA, the CDR3 is TGCGCCAGCGGGCTAGCGGGGGGGCCCACAGATACGCAGTATTTT. Full variable domain (outside the CDR3, taken from reference TRBV5-1 and TRBJ2-3): KAGVTQTPRYLIKTRGQQVTLSCSPISGHRSVSWYQQTPGQGLQFLFEYFSETQRNKGNFPGRFSGRQFSNSRSEMNVSTLELGDSALYLCASGLAGGPTDTQYFGPGTRLTVL.

The chain joins TRBV30 to TRBJ1-1, with a possible D match to TRBD1 (6 bases). V shed 4 bases and J shed 1 base, with 10 bases lying between them. The CDR3 loop spans 13 amino acids. The germline V gene has CDR1 GTSNPN and CDR2 SVGIG (reference sequence). The CDR3 DNA reads TGTGCCTGGAACGGGGGCAGGAACACTGAAGCTTTCTTT. Translated, it gives CAWNGGRNTEAFF.

This sequence joins TRBV6-5 and TRBJ1-2; tentatively, D is TRBD1 (5 bases). The CDR3 has 17 amino acids. Germline-derived CDR1 and CDR2 are MNHEY and SVGAGI. V lost 3 bases and J lost 2, with 19 bases in between. In nucleotides, the CDR3 is TGTGCCAGCAGTTATCAGGACACATCAAGCGTCAACTATGGCTACACCTTC. Protein: CASSYQDTSSVNYGYTF.